Listed below are T cell receptor beta chains from one sample, sequenced in a study of cytomegalovirus exposure and HLA in healthy donors. Measured with immunoSEQ multiplex PCR; TCRdb has only the in-frame clones, and not every one. The sample shows around 50,000 clones, and 2.1% sits with its ten largest clones. Sample: PBMCs. The receptors come from a middle-aged woman in good health and CMV-seronegative. Both conserved end residues are part of each CDR3. Fields, in order: D gene, J gene, V gene, CDR3 DNA, CDR3 protein. The D gene is left open where the match is weak.

d_call: .; j_call: TRBJ2-5; v_call: TRBV10-3; cdr3_nt: TGTGCCATCAGTGGCACAGGGCAAGAGACCCAGTACTTC; cdr3_aa: CAISGTGQETQYF
d_call: TRBD2; j_call: TRBJ2-2; v_call: TRBV9; cdr3_nt: TGTGCCAGCAGCCGAGGGGCTAGCGGTCCGAACACCGGGGAGCTGTTTTTT; cdr3_aa: CASSRGASGPNTGELFF
d_call: TRBD1; j_call: TRBJ1-2; v_call: TRBV9; cdr3_nt: TGTGCCAGCAGCGGGTGGAGACAGGGGATCGCTAACTATGGCTACACCTTC; cdr3_aa: CASSGWRQGIANYGYTF
d_call: .; j_call: TRBJ1-6; v_call: TRBV4-2; cdr3_nt: TGTGCCAGCAGCCAAGGAGGCTTGGATAATTCACCCCTCCACTTT; cdr3_aa: CASSQGGLDNSPLHF
d_call: TRBD1; j_call: TRBJ1-3; v_call: TRBV19; cdr3_nt: TGTGCCAGTAGTGACCGGGACAGTGGAAACACCATATATTTT; cdr3_aa: CASSDRDSGNTIYF
d_call: TRBD1; j_call: TRBJ2-5; v_call: TRBV7-8; cdr3_nt: TGTGCCAGCATCCCTCGGGACAGACCACAAGAGACCCAGTACTTC; cdr3_aa: CASIPRDRPQETQYF
d_call: .; j_call: TRBJ1-4; v_call: TRBV29-1; cdr3_nt: TGCAGCGTGGGAGATCCTAATGAAAAACTGTTTTTT; cdr3_aa: CSVGDPNEKLFF
d_call: TRBD1; j_call: TRBJ2-3; v_call: TRBV12-5; cdr3_nt: TGTGCTAGTGGTTCGACAGGGTTTAGCACAGATACGCAGTATTTT; cdr3_aa: CASGSTGFSTDTQYF
d_call: .; j_call: TRBJ2-1; v_call: TRBV10-3; cdr3_nt: TGTGCCATCAGAGGGACATCTTACAATGAGCAGTTCTTC; cdr3_aa: CAIRGTSYNEQFF
d_call: .; j_call: TRBJ1-1; v_call: TRBV7-3; cdr3_nt: TGTGCCAGCAGCTTACATGAGGACACTGAAGCTTTCTTT; cdr3_aa: CASSLHEDTEAFF
d_call: TRBD1; j_call: TRBJ1-2; v_call: TRBV6-1; cdr3_nt: TGTGCCAGCAGTGAAGGCCCAACAGGGGTTCGGGGCTACACCTTC; cdr3_aa: CASSEGPTGVRGYTF
d_call: .; j_call: TRBJ1-1; v_call: TRBV10-3; cdr3_nt: TGTGCCATCAGTGCTCAGGGGCGCGAGATGGGCGCTGAAGCTTTCTTT; cdr3_aa: CAISAQGREMGAEAFF
d_call: TRBD2; j_call: TRBJ2-1; v_call: TRBV11-2; cdr3_nt: TGTGCCAGCAGCCCACGACTAGCGGGTTTATACAATGAGCAGTTCTTC; cdr3_aa: CASSPRLAGLYNEQFF
d_call: .; j_call: TRBJ2-7; v_call: TRBV7-2; cdr3_nt: TGTGCCAGCAGCTTAGGGGGCACCGCTTACGAGCAGTACTTC; cdr3_aa: CASSLGGTAYEQYF
d_call: .; j_call: TRBJ2-7; v_call: TRBV5-6; cdr3_nt: TGTGCCAGCAGCTTGTACAATTACGAGCAGTACTTC; cdr3_aa: CASSLYNYEQYF
d_call: TRBD2; j_call: TRBJ2-5; v_call: TRBV27; cdr3_nt: TGTGCCAGCAGTGGACCGGGACTAGCAGAAGAGACCCAGTACTTC; cdr3_aa: CASSGPGLAEETQYF
d_call: TRBD1; j_call: TRBJ2-7; v_call: TRBV6-1; cdr3_nt: TGTGCCAGCAGCCCCCAGACAGGGGCCCCCTACGAGCAGTACTTC; cdr3_aa: CASSPQTGAPYEQYF
d_call: .; j_call: TRBJ1-1; v_call: TRBV7-2; cdr3_nt: TGTGCCAGCAGCTCCCGGGGCGGGGGGAACACTGAAGCTTTCTTT; cdr3_aa: CASSSRGGGNTEAFF
d_call: .; j_call: TRBJ2-7; v_call: TRBV6-5; cdr3_nt: TGTGCCAGCAGTTACTCCAGCGCCTTCGCCTACGAGCAGTACTTC; cdr3_aa: CASSYSSAFAYEQYF
d_call: .; j_call: TRBJ1-2; v_call: TRBV5-1; cdr3_nt: TGCGCCAGCAGCTTGAACGGGGAAGGCTACACCTTC; cdr3_aa: CASSLNGEGYTF
d_call: .; j_call: TRBJ2-7; v_call: TRBV28; cdr3_nt: TGTGCCAGCAGTAATGTTCGTCGGGGCGAGCAGTACTTC; cdr3_aa: CASSNVRRGEQYF
d_call: TRBD2; j_call: TRBJ2-3; v_call: TRBV29-1; cdr3_nt: TGCAGCGTTGAATCGGGACTAGTTAGTACAGATACGCAGTATTTT; cdr3_aa: CSVESGLVSTDTQYF
d_call: .; j_call: TRBJ1-5; v_call: TRBV4-3; cdr3_nt: TGCGCCAGCAGCCAAGATCACAGAAACAATCAGCCCCAGCATTTT; cdr3_aa: CASSQDHRNNQPQHF
d_call: TRBD1; j_call: TRBJ1-2; v_call: TRBV6-6; cdr3_nt: TGTGCCAGCAGTCCAACCCGGGACAGGGTCAAATCTGGCTACACCTTC; cdr3_aa: CASSPTRDRVKSGYTF
d_call: TRBD1; j_call: TRBJ1-2; v_call: TRBV19; cdr3_nt: TGTGCCAGTAGTCCACAGGGGGCTGGTGGCTACACCTTC; cdr3_aa: CASSPQGAGGYTF
d_call: TRBD2; j_call: TRBJ2-7; v_call: TRBV7-8; cdr3_nt: TGTGCCAGCAGAGGTAGCGGGAGGGCGAAGCAGTACTTC; cdr3_aa: CASRGSGRAKQYF
d_call: .; j_call: TRBJ1-2; v_call: TRBV7-2; cdr3_nt: TGTGCCAGCAGCCTAGGAGGAACCAACAGGGATTACTTTGTTGACTACACCTTC; cdr3_aa: CASSLGGTNRDYFVDYTF
d_call: TRBD2; j_call: TRBJ2-5; v_call: TRBV5-4; cdr3_nt: TGTGCCAGCAGCCGGAGGACTAGCGGGGGGACCGAAGAGACCCAGTACTTC; cdr3_aa: CASSRRTSGGTEETQYF
d_call: TRBD2; j_call: TRBJ2-1; v_call: TRBV5-1; cdr3_nt: TGCGCCAGCAGCTTGGGGGTTCGCGGGAGCAATGAGCAGTTCTTC; cdr3_aa: CASSLGVRGSNEQFF
d_call: TRBD1; j_call: TRBJ2-7; v_call: TRBV29-1; cdr3_nt: TGCAGCGTTGAAGGAGGGGGCGGTTACGAGCAGTACTTC; cdr3_aa: CSVEGGGGYEQYF
d_call: TRBD1; j_call: TRBJ2-2; v_call: TRBV6-1; cdr3_nt: TGTGCCAGCAGAGAATCGACAGGGAAGGCCGGGGAGCTGTTTTTT; cdr3_aa: CASRESTGKAGELFF
d_call: .; j_call: TRBJ1-1; v_call: TRBV19; cdr3_nt: TGTGCCAGTAGTATTTTTGGCACGAACACTGAAGCTTTCTTT; cdr3_aa: CASSIFGTNTEAFF
d_call: .; j_call: TRBJ2-2; v_call: TRBV18; cdr3_nt: TGTGCCAGCTCACCACTAAACACCGGGGAGCTGTTTTTT; cdr3_aa: CASSPLNTGELFF
d_call: .; j_call: TRBJ1-4; v_call: TRBV11-2; cdr3_nt: TGTGCCAGCAGCTTATTTGGGGGGGCGACTAATGAAAAACTGTTTTTT; cdr3_aa: CASSLFGGATNEKLFF
d_call: .; j_call: TRBJ1-2; v_call: TRBV30; cdr3_nt: TGTGCCTGGAGTGGGGGGCCGGGGGGCTACACCTTC; cdr3_aa: CAWSGGPGGYTF
d_call: TRBD2; j_call: TRBJ2-3; v_call: TRBV25-1; cdr3_nt: TGTGCCAGCACCTGGGATGGGAGGGCGGGGGAGGGTACAGATACGCAGTATTTT; cdr3_aa: CASTWDGRAGEGTDTQYF
d_call: .; j_call: TRBJ2-7; v_call: TRBV29-1; cdr3_nt: TGCAGCGTTGGGACAGCCTACGAGCAGTACTTC; cdr3_aa: CSVGTAYEQYF